These T cell receptor beta chains were read from a single sample in a study of post-analysis software for immune sequencing data. MiXCR, applied by TCRdb to the PCR reads, yields one record per CDR3 protein. The top ten hold about 4.5% of the sample, which has under 900,000 distinct CDR3 sequences, under 70% seen once. Specimen: blood. All receptors come from a girl aged 10 to 17 with multiple sclerosis. Both conserved end residues are trimmed from each CDR3.

J gene	V gene	CDR3 protein
TRBJ2-7	TRBV20-1	SAPGQGLYEQY
TRBJ1-5	TRBV6-5	ASRAGQGVDQPQH
-	TRBV20-1	SASWTSGSYEQY
TRBJ1-1	TRBV12-3/TRBV12-4	ASSRKRDSRNTEAF
TRBJ2-3	TRBV7-2	ASSLARGRRTDTQY
TRBJ2-1	TRBV5-1	ASSLGGGTYSSSYNEQF
TRBJ2-5	TRBV6-1	ATVQGRGETQY
TRBJ2-7	TRBV5-1	ASSSSSGSVREQY
TRBJ2-1	TRBV28	ASSNSGRLRNEQF
TRBJ2-1	TRBV4-2	ASSQDRDRAPEQF
TRBJ2-7	TRBV29-1	SARGGGMSLYEQY
TRBJ2-7	TRBV18	ASSPVEGSYEQY
TRBJ1-1	TRBV7-3	ASSASSLTEAF
TRBJ2-6	TRBV20-1	SGRGLSGANVLT
TRBJ1-1	TRBV12-3/TRBV12-4	ASRPTGEGTEAF
TRBJ2-3	TRBV6-6	ASSYSGTTQY
TRBJ2-5	TRBV7-9	ASSSTGTGFKETQY
TRBJ1-1	TRBV7-3	ASSLSLNTEAF